Given below is one TCR beta chain in context. This CDR3 region has 15 residues. CDR1 SGHVS and CDR2 FNYEAQ come from the germline V gene. The V gene end was trimmed by 1 base and the J gene end by 5 bases; junction bases not matched to a gene: 5. This sample was included in a study of breast tumors, draining lymph nodes, adjacent tissues. Each CDR3 protein gets one entry after TCRdb re-called the multiplex PCR reads with MiXCR. The repertoire holds around 19,000 distinct CDR3 sequences, with more than 25% as singletons. The chain couples TRBV7-6 to TRBJ2-5; 9 positions match TRBD1. What was sequenced was breast tumor tissue. The receptor comes from a female donor with breast cancer. Some clones in this sample may be carry-over from other donors' samples. The CDR3 DNA reads as TGTGCCAGCAGCTTAGACAGGGGGCGCGGGGAGACCCAGTACTTC. This codes for CASSLDRGRGETQYF.